The entry below describes one T cell receptor beta chain. These data belong to a study of T cell changes during pregnancy in multiple sclerosis. Assay: immunoSEQ multiplex PCR; the TCRdb copy retains only in-frame clones and omits some. The sample includes about 42,000 clones, less than 90% of them seen just once. The V gene end was trimmed by 3 bases and the J gene end by 0 bases; junction bases not matched to a gene: 6. This CDR3 contains 16 residues. Germline CDR1 reads SGHNT; CDR2 reads YYREEE (reference sequence). The sample was CD4+ T cells from peripheral blood mononuclear cells, taken before pregnancy. This receptor was obtained from a female donor with multiple sclerosis, enrolled in a pregnancy study. The chain is built from TRBV5-4 and TRBJ2-1, with TRBD2 identical over 7 bases. In nucleotides, the CDR3 is TGTGCCAGCAGCTCTAGCGGTCCTAGCTCCTACAATGAGCAGTTCTTC. Its protein is CASSSSGPSSYNEQFF. The full variable domain, with the rest looked up from reference TRBV5-4 and TRBJ2-1, is ETGVTQSPTHLIKTRGQQVTLRCSSQSGHNTVSWYQQALGQGPQFIFQYYREEENGRGNFPPRFSGLQFPNYSSELNVNALELDDSALYLCASSSSGPSSYNEQFFGPGTRLTVL.